Described below is a single T cell receptor beta chain sequence and its context. Sequencing used immunoSEQ multiplex PCR; TCRdb keeps in-frame clones, though not all of them. The repertoire includes about 500,000 clones, around 89% of them detected once, and 1.7% sits in the top ten. Documented treatment: over 15 received Ad26.COV2.S at low or high dose, single or two shots; 5 received placebo; per-sample allocation not given. Day 63 after the first vaccine or placebo injection was the time point for sampling. A Boston adult aged 18-55 years was the donor. Wuhan-strain spike was delivered by a replication-incompetent Ad26 vector. This entry is derived from a study of Ad26.COV2.S vaccination and SARS-CoV-2 variants. In the study overall: Ad26.COV2.S arm of COV1001 included the donor. Each vaccinee took Ad26.COV2.S intramuscularly, once or twice 56 days apart.

The CDR3 is 13 amino acids. Trimming cost V 0 bases and J 0 bases, with 2 bases left between them. The germline V gene has CDR1 SGHNT and CDR2 YYREEE (reference sequence). The sequence was collected from a person aged 18-60 years who received the Ad26.COV2.S COVID-19 vaccine or a placebo. This rearrangement joins TRBV5-4 to TRBJ2-3; no firm D call. Sequencing was performed on peripheral blood, taken in a trial of Ad26.COV2.S vaccine versus placebo. CDR3 DNA sequence: TGTGCCAGCAGCTTGGCTAGCACAGATACGCAGTATTTT. Translating it yields CASSLASTDTQYF.